Below are 20 T cell receptor beta chains sequenced from a single sample in a study of blood T cells in healthy people across ages. Alongside a J-beta primer mix, a sample-barcoded 5' primer served in a second PCR lasting roughly 6 to 11 cycles. Each CDR3 protein gets one entry after TCRdb re-called the 5' RACE reads with MiXCR. The profile covers around 670,000 distinct CDR3 sequences, with about 30% appearing a single time and about 15% taken by the ten largest. The material sequenced was blood. The receptors stem from an elderly woman in good health.

The chain joins TRBV30 to TRBJ1-1; tentative D call: TRBD1 (5 bases). The CDR3 runs to 13 residues. The V end lost 3 bases, the J end lost 3 bases, and 11 bases lay between the germline ends. Germline V CDR1 and CDR2: GTSNPN, SVGIG (reference sequence). CDR3 nucleotide sequence: TGTGCCTGGAGCGTTATAGGGGACACTGAAGCTTTCTTT. Protein: CAWSVIGDTEAFF.

V is TRBV9 and J is TRBJ1-2; D perhaps matches TRBD1 (6 bases). Per the germline V gene, CDR1 is SGDLS and CDR2 is YYNGEE. The CDR3 extends over 13 amino acids. The germline V and J ends were trimmed by 4 bases and 8 bases, with 15 bases remaining between them. CDR3: CASSQAGARGYTF. The DNA of the CDR3 is TGTGCCAGCAGCCAAGCAGGGGCTCGGGGCTACACCTTC.

Comments on this clonotype: A much larger clonotype is one base distant, so this may be a read error. The V call is TRBV7-2, the J call TRBJ2-1; 8 bases map to TRBD2. The DNA end lines up better with TRBJ2-7; the J call may be wrong. The CDR3 is 15 residues long. Per the germline V gene, CDR1 is SGHTA and CDR2 is FQGNSA. The CDR3 DNA sequence: TGTGCCAGCAGTCTATCCATAGCGGGGTACAATGAGCAGTACTTC. Its protein product is CASSLSIAGYNEQYF.

This clonotype has ten or more counts. The chain recombines TRBV25-1 with TRBJ2-3; 9 bases are shared with TRBD2. V lost 3 bases and J lost 2; bases outside the gene matches: 3. CDR3 length: 15 amino acids. From germline, CDR1 is MGHDK and CDR2 SYGVNS. The CDR3 loop is CASSDSGGITDTQYF. The CDR3 DNA reads TGTGCCAGCAGTGATAGCGGGGGTATCACAGATACGCAGTATTTT.

This clonotype was recorded many times. The genes are TRBV6-5 and TRBJ1-2; 9 bases match TRBD1. CDR3 length: 13 residues. Trimming cost V 2 bases and J 8 bases; bases outside gene matches: 3. From germline, CDR1 is MNHEY and CDR2 SVGAGI. The CDR3 region is CASSYDRGYGYTF. The CDR3 region has the DNA TGTGCCAGCAGTTACGACAGGGGGTACGGCTACACCTTC.

This clonotype was counted ten times or more. This chain connects TRBV20-1 to TRBJ1-4; a weak D match, TRBD1 (6 bases). Between the trimmed V and J ends, which lost 5 bases and 0 bases, there was a span of 19 bases. This CDR3 has 17 residues. Germline V gene sequence: CDR1 DFQATT, CDR2 SNEGSKA (reference sequence). The CDR3 DNA sequence: TGCAGTGCTCGGATACGGACAGCTGTTGCAACTAATGAAAAACTGTTTTTT. As protein: CSARIRTAVATNEKLFF.

This clonotype was counted a few times. A much larger clone differs by one base, so this may be a read error. This chain uses TRBV20-1 with TRBJ2-7, with TRBD2 identical over 9 bases. The CDR3 totals 14 residues. The germline V gene encodes CDR1 DFQATT and CDR2 SNEGSKA (reference sequence). V was pared by 4 bases and J by 7 bases, with 11 bases of the junction left unmatched. CDR3 region: CSAILAGASHEQYF. In DNA, the CDR3 is TGCAGTGCTATTTTAGCGGGGGCCTCACATGAGCAGTACTTC.

V is TRBV28 and J is TRBJ2-7; TRBD1 matches 8 bases. V was pared by 5 bases and J by 7 bases, with 13 bases of the junction left unmatched. This CDR3 has 15 residues. CDR1 MDHEN and CDR2 SYDVKM come from the germline V gene. CDR3 sequence reads: CASSHRDRSYNEQYF. DNA of the CDR3: TGTGCCAGCAGTCACCGGGACAGGTCCTACAATGAGCAGTACTTC.

This clonotype was seen repeatedly, ten times or more. J is TRBJ2-3 and V is TRBV29-1; weak D call: TRBD2 (7 bases). The germline CDR1 and CDR2 sequences are SQVTM and ANQGSEA. The CDR3 contains 13 residues. V was pared by 3 bases and J by 10 bases, with 17 bases between. CDR3 coding DNA: TGCAGCGTTGAGGTTGGGGGGGCCAAAGCGCAGTATTTT. Protein product: CSVEVGGAKAQYF.

Many counts were recorded for this clonotype. The gene calls are TRBV12-3 or TRBV12-4 and TRBJ2-5, with 11 bases matching TRBD1. This CDR3 comprises 15 residues. The V and J ends lost 3 bases and 5 bases, in that order; junction bases with no gene match: 5. Here the CDR3 DNA reads TGTGCCAGCAGTTTCTCGGACAGGGGGCGGGAGACCCAGTACTTC. Its protein product is CASSFSDRGRETQYF.

Note on this clonotype: A read error is possible here, since a much larger clone lies one base away. This chain links TRBV20-1 with TRBJ1-6, with D uncertain. Per germline, CDR1 DFQATT and CDR2 SNEGSKA (reference sequence). The CDR3 sequence is 14 residues long. Trimming took off 5 bases at V and 9 bases at J, with 17 bases between the two ends. This CDR3 is CSADPVGSTSPLHF. The CDR3 DNA follows: TGCAGTGCTGACCCCGTAGGATCTACTTCACCCCTCCACTTT.

The chain joins TRBV27 to TRBJ1-5; D ambiguous. Germline V gene lookup returns CDR1 MNHEY and CDR2 SMNVEV (reference sequence). The CDR3 is made up of 14 amino acids. The V and J ends lost 7 bases and 3 bases respectively, with 13 bases between them. The chain's CDR3 is CASKAGWNNQPQHF. The CDR3 bases are TGTGCCAGCAAAGCGGGTTGGAACAATCAGCCCCAGCATTTT.

This clonotype was seen a few times. The CDR3 coding sequence is TGTGCCAGCTCACAGGACAGGGCTAAGTGGCCCCAGCATTTT. This encodes CASSQDRAKWPQHF. J is TRBJ1-5 and V is TRBV18; 8 bases line up with TRBD1. Looked up from germline, CDR1 is KGHSH and CDR2 is LQKENI. V trimming: 4 bases; J trimming: 9 bases; junction bases outside the gene matches: 8. CDR3 length equals 14 residues.

Details on this clonotype: A read error may explain this, as a much larger clone is one base away. This rearrangement joins TRBV29-1 to TRBJ2-5, with D unresolved. The CDR3 length is 13 residues. Germline V gene sequence: CDR1 SQVTM, CDR2 ANQGSEA. Trimming removed 2 bases at V and 11 bases at J, with 18 bases between. The CDR3 region has the DNA TGCAGCGTTGAAAGGGTTACGATCCACGGGCAGTACTTC. Translation gives CSVERVTIHGQYF.

This clonotype was recorded many times. This chain joins TRBV5-1 and TRBJ2-3; D not resolved. The CDR3 extends over 15 amino acids. V gave up 0 bases and J gave up 2 bases, with 10 bases separating them. From germline, CDR1 is SGHRS and CDR2 YFSETQ. CDR3 bases: TGCGCCAGCAGCTTGGATGCCAAGTACACAGATACGCAGTATTTT. Translated, it gives CASSLDAKYTDTQYF.

The rearrangement links TRBV20-1 to TRBJ1-4, with a possible D match to TRBD1 (6 bases). Deletions cut 6 bases from V and 6 bases from J, with 14 bases between. Germline CDR1 is DFQATT and CDR2 is SNEGSKA (reference sequence). CDR3 length: 13 residues. The CDR3: CSAEWRGDEKLFF. The DNA of the CDR3 is TGCAGTGCCGAATGGAGGGGGGATGAAAAACTGTTTTTT.

For this clonotype: A read error is possible here, since a much larger clone lies one base away. This chain links TRBV27 with TRBJ1-2, with 7 bases matching TRBD1. This CDR3 is built from 15 residues. CDR1 is MNHEY and CDR2 is SMNVEV in the germline V gene (reference sequence). This CDR3 reads CVSSSDLQGRYGYTF. CDR3 coding DNA: TGTGTCAGCAGTTCCGACCTACAGGGGCGGTATGGCTACACCTTC.

The chain combines TRBV4-2 with TRBJ1-6; D uncertain. The ends were cut back, 4 bases at V and 8 bases at J, with 9 bases in the middle. The CDR3 spans 13 residues. In germline, CDR1 is LGHNA, CDR2 YNFKEQ. CDR3 bases: TGTGCCAGCAGCCGCCGGACGGATTCACCCCTCCACTTT. Translation gives CASSRRTDSPLHF.

Only a few counts were recorded for this clonotype. The chain combines TRBV9 with TRBJ2-1; 9 bases are a match to TRBD2. CDR1 is SGDLS, CDR2 YYNGEE, per germline. The ends lost 4 bases at V and 4 bases at J; junction bases unmatched: 9. The CDR3 runs to 16 residues. The CDR3 loop is CASSPSLAGGYNEQFF. The CDR3 nucleotides are TGTGCCAGCAGCCCATCCCTGGCGGGGGGGTACAATGAGCAGTTCTTC.

This clonotype has only a few counts. The chain recombines TRBV20-1 with TRBJ2-7, with a tentative D call TRBD2 (5 bases). The assigned J gene may be wrong: the sequence end matches TRBJ2-5 better. The germline CDR1 and CDR2 sequences are DFQATT and SNEGSKA (reference sequence). CDR3 size: 12 residues. CDR3 bases: TGCAGTGCCCGTCTAGCCCAGCAGACCCAGTACTTC. Translating gives CSARLAQQTQYF.